The source of this T cell receptor (beta chain) is a study of tumor-infiltrating lymphocytes in primary liver carcinoma. Without any cell sorting, roughly 18-30 mg of bulk tissue yielded co-extracted RNA and DNA. The junction had 11 bases not matched to a gene; V was cut back by 9 bases and J by 4 bases. The CDR3 is 15 residues long. Per the germline V gene, CDR1 is MNHNS and CDR2 is SASEGT. The investigators made TCR beta cDNA from roughly 0.55 ug total RNA, using a constant-region primer. Slightly modified ARM-PCR served as the procedure for the TCR beta libraries. These libraries came from three rounds of nested multiplex PCR. It was with TRBV1-TRBV30 forward primers and a C-beta reverse primer that the first two PCR rounds were run, at 10 cycles each. TCRdb reanalysed the multiplex PCR reads using MiXCR and keeps one entry per CDR3 protein. Of 90,000 to 100,000 distinct CDR3 sequences listed, over 55% are singletons.

The sample comprised liver tumor tissue from sampling region 5. The subset denotes: tumor region T5, tumor centre. The chain is built from TRBV6-1 and TRBJ2-3; 9 nucleotides align to TRBD1. This receptor was taken from a woman aged 55-69 years with primary liver carcinoma and hepatitis B virus infection. CDR3 nucleotides: TGTGCCAGTCTACTCACAGGGGGCGCATCAGATACGCAGTATTTT. Its protein is CASLLTGGASDTQYF.